This T cell receptor beta chain stems from a study of T cell responses to AZD1222 COVID-19 vaccine. The CDR3 has 15 amino acids. The germline gives CDR1 SGHRS, CDR2 YFSETQ. The V and J ends lost 3 bases and 7 bases, in that order; junction bases with no gene match: 9. Concerning this clone: Its cognate antigen is unknown.

Overall study findings and caveats: There were repertoire samples only from the period after the peak T cell response. Among AZD1222 vaccinees, only five to seven were seropositive at baseline.

Sequencing used immunoSEQ multiplex PCR; TCRdb keeps in-frame clones, though not all of them. The sample has about 21,000 clones; roughly 80% are singletons. The sample was peripheral blood, taken on day 0 of AZD1222 vaccination. The chain is built from TRBV5-1 and TRBJ1-2; 10 bases map to TRBD1. This clonotype was obtained from an adult in good health. The CDR3: CASSSQLGQGSGYTF. The CDR3 nucleotides read TGCGCCAGCAGCTCCCAGCTGGGACAGGGGAGTGGCTACACCTTC.